The clone carrying this T cell receptor beta chain was seen many times. The antigen is not known. These data originate in a study of blood T cells in healthy people across ages. Findings and limits, study-wide: Reliance upon unsorted PBMCs precluded definitive naive versus antigen-experienced comparison. TCR beta diversity was tightly associated with the proportion of naive T cells.

Germline CDR1 reads KGHDR; CDR2 reads SFDVKD. The CDR3 loop spans 12 amino acids. The V end was cut by 9 bases, the J end by 3 bases, with 8 bases between. A second PCR of about 6 to 12 cycles used a sample-barcoded 5' primer and a J-beta primer mix. MiXCR was run by TCRdb on the 5' RACE reads, yielding one entry per CDR3 protein. The table includes under 850,000 distinct CDR3 sequences, approximately 35% detected once. The gene calls are TRBV24-1 and TRBJ1-5; no clear D gene. The sequencing input was blood. The receptor's source is a man aged 18 to 30 in good health. CDR3 DNA: TGTGCCACCGGGCCCCCCAATCAGCCCCAGCATTTT. This translates into CATGPPNQPQHF.